The following is a T cell receptor (beta chain) sequence with its context. It lacks a known antigen. Base qualities are not provided; no much larger clone lies one nucleotide away. The CDR3 goes from the cysteine to the phenylalanine over 15 residues. CDR3 DNA only is kept here, 45 bases in frame from base 1. After removal of 1 base from V and 3 bases from J, the junction retains 2 bases not matched to a gene. In the germline V gene, CDR1 corresponds to SGHAT and CDR2 to FQNNGV. Library preparation used the immunoSEQ multiplex PCR assay. For the multiplex PCR, a mixture combining 60 forward primers for TCR Vbeta segments and 13 reverse primers for TCR Jbeta segments was used. Amplification of the CDR3 region of rearranged TCR beta genes was performed with a multiplex PCR assay on genomic DNA. Amplified TCR beta libraries were sequenced as 87-base-pair reads on the Illumina HiSeq System. On the study's bioinformatics: A later analysis counted approximately 76 million unique TCR beta chains across the 550 to 750 repertoires, and about 10 million of these chains were shared by at least two donors. Raw reads were error-corrected and collapsed into unique sequences by a nearest-neighbor algorithm in which closely related sequences were merged to remove PCR and sequencing errors. Alignment of CDR3 sequences to IMGT reference sequences was used to assign V, D and J gene segments. Each retained sequence needed at least a six-nucleotide match to both a V gene segment and a J gene segment. Rearrangements were called productive when the CDR3 lacked stop codons and stayed in frame with V and J; all others were non-productive. Following IMGT convention, CDR3 was defined as the stretch from the second conserved V-encoded cysteine up to the conserved J-encoded phenylalanine. In an earlier analysis of around 600 of the donors, sequences lacking an unambiguous match to a single V gene segment were excluded. An earlier analysis of a few hundred of the donors called V segments functional above 56.7% productive rearrangements and segregating when the between-donor standard deviation exceeded 5%. A statistical classification framework was developed to diagnose cytomegalovirus status using the catalog of TCR beta chain sequences. In a later analysis, TCR nucleotide sequences were compared against IMGT/GENE-DB human TR gene sequences so that V and J genes could be assigned. Using the TCRdist pipeline, a later analysis assigned CDR3 sequences along with most-parsimonious VDJ recombination scenarios. In a later analysis, each TCR beta chain was defined by its CDR3 amino acid sequence together with its V-gene family, and reads lacking a unique V-gene family were excluded. As a way to deal with suspected cross-contamination and a sequencing artifact, a later analysis dropped 640 or so nucleotide sequences that were highly shared and had low generation probability. In a later analysis, a clonal expansion index for each public chain was calculated from normalized within-repertoire ranks of inferred template counts. A later analysis computed generation probabilities with a VDJ recombination model fitted to out-of-frame rearrangements, and checked the results against IGoR. In a later analysis, hypergeometric tests were used to score TCR-TCR, TCR-HLA and TCR-CMV co-occurrence, with a repertoire-size bias correction applied to TCR pairs. False discovery rates were estimated in a later analysis by permuting HLA or CMV assignments 20 times. In a later analysis, co-occurring TCRs were grouped with DBSCAN, and TCRdist sequence similarity was added when clustering was performed within HLA-allele-positive subsets. Co-occurrence clustering excluded repertoires with fewer than 30,000 or more than 120,000 public chains, plus five with anomalous nucleotide sharing. Not all clones reach the TCRdb copy of this immuneACCESS table, which keeps in-frame sequences only. Checked studies attribute under half of the gap to unresolved V genes and leave the rest unexplained. V and J calls and clone size follow that table, whereas D and trimming were derived from the DNA. The sample data list about 130,000 clones, and around 77% of these were observed just once. The ten largest clones take up roughly 12% of the sample.

This sample is part of a study of cytomegalovirus exposure and HLA in healthy donors (dated by TCRdb to 2016 to 2017). About the investigation overall: An earlier analysis of roughly 500 of the donors reported around 280 Gb of sequence data and around 110 million unique TCR beta sequences obtained from roughly 180 million T cells. Roughly 300 gigabases of sequencing data and around 88 million unique TCR sequences made up an early release that covered some 640 HLA-typed donors. The genetic ancestry cluster associated with self-reported Caucasian donors included around four fifths of the 398 genotyped donors. The study aimed to test whether cataloging public T cell receptors could reveal signatures of past pathogen exposure. The study used immunosequencing to profile the T cell repertoires of around 600 subjects and linked those repertoires to cytomegalovirus serostatus. In addition to the first cohort of 666 subjects, a separate validation cohort of 120 different subjects was used. High-throughput TCR immunosequencing, statistical association of individual TCRs with disease status, and machine learning were combined to predict cytomegalovirus infection status. A later analysis re-analyzed previously published TCR beta repertoires from approximately 700 donors and added high-resolution HLA genotyping to study TCR occurrence patterns. Rather than drawing on any new phenotypic data, the later analysis identified candidate immune exposures from TCR beta sequences and the way those sequences occurred across donors. In an earlier analysis of around 540 of the donors, high-throughput TCR beta sequencing was used to judge whether each TCR beta V gene segment behaved as functional or pseudogenic. Alongside the repertoire data, information on donor age, sex, ethnicity and CMV serostatus was compiled. A later genetic analysis took genome-wide SNP genotypes for about 55% of the 666 donors and used that subset as a discovery cohort. Every discovery cohort repertoire had been produced on one sequencing platform. HLA typing included class I and class II loci at four-digit resolution. The number of donors typed differed by locus, with about 629-630 for A, B, C, DRB1 and DQB1, approximately 500 for DQA1, 600 to 610 for DPA1, and approximately 470 for DPB1. About five DR-DQ haplotypes were treated as single units for association and clustering because of strong linkage in the cohort. Across around 400 genotyped donors of the cohort, an average of approximately 220,000 unique TCR beta nucleotide sequences per donor were sequenced, and 15% to 20% of those sequences were non-productive. The full study reports these points: According to a later analysis, most CMV-associated TCR beta chains appeared to be HLA-restricted, and the HLA associations seemed to be driven largely by CMV exposure. Roughly uniform sequencing depth across donors was assumed in presence/absence analyses, although this assumption may not hold. The sequencing pipeline was judged likely to have produced a cluster of highly shared sequence variants as a technical artifact. A total of fewer than 200 TCR beta chains were listed by the study as associated with cytomegalovirus. An earlier analysis of approximately 500 of the donors showed that most TCR beta V segments appeared in productive rearrangements either about 87% or about 30% of the time, which broadly matched IMGT annotations. In a later genetic analysis, a missense DCLRE1C variant was associated with V-gene and J-gene trimming of TCR beta chains, and the association was replicated in an independent cohort. Immune exposure information for the cohort was limited to CMV serostatus. According to a later analysis, parvovirus B19, influenza, CMV and Epstein-Barr virus appeared linked to several top co-occurrence clusters. A further reported finding was that TCR beta sequences accurately predicted the HLA-A and HLA-B alleles for most subjects in the first cohort. Correlated functional status among segregating V segments might be attributable to linkage disequilibrium, but an unknown experimental factor could not be ruled out. Strong co-occurrence of HLA alleles, especially DR and DQ, made assigning TCR associations to individual alleles difficult. At a false discovery rate of 0.05, a later analysis linked approximately 18,000 TCR beta sequences to specific HLA alleles. The classifier was reported to diagnose cytomegalovirus status with high specificity and sensitivity in both the original and validation cohorts. According to the authors, the approach could potentially be generalized to other disease states and immunological phenotypes. Most TCR sequences were seen in very few donors, while some public TCRs were found in many individuals. Because some donors lacked HLA typing at each locus, the association tests relied only on the typed subset. A later genetic analysis reported fewer N-insertions in productive TCRs among donors in an Asian-associated ancestry cluster than the 666-donor mean. Some IMGT-functional V segments, including TRBV6-2 and TRBV6-3, could not be distinguished by the 87-base-pair reads and were therefore excluded. A later analysis found that HLA-associated TCR beta chains were more clonally expanded and had lower generation probabilities than equally common non-associated chains. A later analysis found that TCR association rates varied across HLA loci, with DRB1 alleles showing the most associated TCRs and HLA-C alleles the fewest. A few of the identified cytomegalovirus-associated TCR beta chains were confirmed in vitro to be specific for cytomegalovirus antigens. The earlier analysis of nearly 600 of the donors excluded some 15 rarely observed V segments, including chromosome 9 orphons, because counts were too low. In this cohort, only TCR beta chains were sequenced, and detectable features were limited by the absence of alpha or paired-chain data.

The cohort was made up of 666 healthy bone marrow donors. At the time of sampling, every cohort member was nominally healthy, though immune exposures that went unrecorded were likely present. The donor tested CMV seropositive, placing the donor among the 250 to 350 seropositive members of the cohort. A peripheral blood sample was provided by each donor, and peripheral blood mononuclear cells were used for TCR beta sequencing. Genomic DNA extraction from the blood cell samples was performed with the Qiagen DNeasy Blood Extraction Kit. The chain is made from TRBV11-2 and TRBJ2-2, with 7 bases in between that match TRBD2. This clonotype originated in a woman between 40 and 55 years old in good health and CMV-seropositive. The sequenced sample consisted of PBMCs. The bases read TGTGCCAGCAGCTTAGCGGGAGGCGACACCGGGGAGCTGTTTTTT. Translated, this gives CASSLAGGDTGELFF.